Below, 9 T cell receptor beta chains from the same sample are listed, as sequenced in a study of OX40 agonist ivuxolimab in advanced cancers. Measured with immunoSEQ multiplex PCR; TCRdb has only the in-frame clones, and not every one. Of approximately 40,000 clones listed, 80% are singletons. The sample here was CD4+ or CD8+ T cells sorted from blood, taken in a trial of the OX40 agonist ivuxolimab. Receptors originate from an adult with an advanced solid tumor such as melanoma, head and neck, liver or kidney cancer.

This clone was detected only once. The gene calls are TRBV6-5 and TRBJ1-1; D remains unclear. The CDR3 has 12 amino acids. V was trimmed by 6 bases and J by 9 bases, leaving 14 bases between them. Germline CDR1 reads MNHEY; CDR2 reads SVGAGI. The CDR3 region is CASRQGRRKAFF. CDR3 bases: TGTGCCAGCAGACAAGGGAGAAGAAAAGCTTTCTTT.

The CDR3 nucleotides read TGTGCCAGCAGTTTTAGGAGGGAGGGCCCCGAGACCCAGTACTTC. It codes for CASSFRREGPETQYF. The chain joins TRBV6-1 to TRBJ2-5; 7 positions agree with TRBD2. Germline values: CDR1 MNHNS, CDR2 SASEGT. The CDR3 runs to 15 residues. Trimming cost V 5 bases and J 5 bases; bases outside gene matches: 11.

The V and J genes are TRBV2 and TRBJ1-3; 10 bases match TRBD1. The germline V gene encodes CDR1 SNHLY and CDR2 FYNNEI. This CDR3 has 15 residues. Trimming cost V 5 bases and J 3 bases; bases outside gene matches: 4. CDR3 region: CASSRQGAVGNTIYF. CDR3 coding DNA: TGTGCCAGCAGTCGACAGGGGGCGGTTGGAAACACCATATATTTT.

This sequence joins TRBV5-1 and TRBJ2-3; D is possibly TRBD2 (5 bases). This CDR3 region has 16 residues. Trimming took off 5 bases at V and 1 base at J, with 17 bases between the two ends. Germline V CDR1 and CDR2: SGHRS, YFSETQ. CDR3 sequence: CASRSVGVGGTDTQYF. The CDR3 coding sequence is TGCGCCAGCAGAAGCGTCGGGGTCGGGGGCACAGATACGCAGTATTTT.

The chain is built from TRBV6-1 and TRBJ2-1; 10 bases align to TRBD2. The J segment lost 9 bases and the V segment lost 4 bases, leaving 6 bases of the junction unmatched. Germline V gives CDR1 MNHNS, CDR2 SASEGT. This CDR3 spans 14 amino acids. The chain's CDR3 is CASSGVAGGSEQFF. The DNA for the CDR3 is TGTGCCAGCAGTGGGGTAGCGGGAGGTAGTGAGCAGTTCTTC.

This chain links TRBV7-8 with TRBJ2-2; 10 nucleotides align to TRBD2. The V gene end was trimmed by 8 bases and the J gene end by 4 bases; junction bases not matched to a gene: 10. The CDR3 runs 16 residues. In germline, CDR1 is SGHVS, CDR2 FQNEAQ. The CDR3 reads CASSSLAGRPTGELFF. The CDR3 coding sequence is TGTGCCAGCTCCTCACTAGCGGGGCGTCCCACCGGGGAGCTGTTTTTT.

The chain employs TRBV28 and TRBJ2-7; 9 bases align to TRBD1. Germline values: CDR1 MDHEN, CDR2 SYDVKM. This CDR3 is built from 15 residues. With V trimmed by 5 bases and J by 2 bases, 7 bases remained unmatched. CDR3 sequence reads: CASSRPGQGTYEQYF. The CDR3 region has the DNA TGTGCCAGCAGTCGGCCGGGACAGGGAACCTACGAGCAGTACTTC.

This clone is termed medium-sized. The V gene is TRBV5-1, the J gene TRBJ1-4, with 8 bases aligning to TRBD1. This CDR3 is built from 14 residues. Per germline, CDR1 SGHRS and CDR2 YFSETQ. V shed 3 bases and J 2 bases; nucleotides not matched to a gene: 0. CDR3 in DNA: TGCGCCAGCAGCTCAGGGGGCACTAATGAAAAACTGTTTTTT. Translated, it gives CASSSGGTNEKLFF.

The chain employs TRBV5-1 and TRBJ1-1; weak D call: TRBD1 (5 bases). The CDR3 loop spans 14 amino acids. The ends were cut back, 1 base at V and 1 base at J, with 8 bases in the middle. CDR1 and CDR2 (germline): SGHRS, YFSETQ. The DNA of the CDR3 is TGCGCCAGCAGCTTGTGGCAGGGGAACACTGAAGCTTTCTTT. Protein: CASSLWQGNTEAFF. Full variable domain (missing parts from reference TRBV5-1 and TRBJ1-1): KAGVTQTPRYLIKTRGQQVTLSCSPISGHRSVSWYQQTPGQGLQFLFEYFSETQRNKGNFPGRFSGRQFSNSRSEMNVSTLELGDSALYLCASSLWQGNTEAFFGQGTRLTVV.